A selection of T cell receptor beta chains follows, all from one sample in a study of T cell repertoires in cytomegalovirus infection. One entry per CDR3 protein, called by TCRdb with MiXCR from the reads. The sample records more than 75,000 distinct CDR3 sequences, around 3.4% being singletons. The specimen sequenced was PBMCs. The receptors here all came from a human donor in good health (CMV status not recorded). Some clones in this sample may be carry-over from other donors' samples. Each CDR3 is given with its conserved first and last residue. Fields, in order: J gene, V gene, CDR3 protein.

j_gene: TRBJ1-2; v_gene: TRBV28; CDR3aa: CASSTIYGYTF
j_gene: TRBJ1-1; v_gene: TRBV29-1; CDR3aa: CSAGTGAVPEAFF
j_gene: TRBJ2-1; v_gene: TRBV11-2; CDR3aa: CASSNSGGGLNEQFF
j_gene: TRBJ2-7; v_gene: TRBV30; CDR3aa: CAWSVLGLKYF
j_gene: TRBJ2-5; v_gene: TRBV6-5; CDR3aa: CASSPRAGTSGEETQYF
j_gene: TRBJ1-2; v_gene: TRBV7-9; CDR3aa: CASSSGRAQGDYGYTF
j_gene: TRBJ2-5; v_gene: TRBV20-1; CDR3aa: CHPFRTSGGPQYF
j_gene: TRBJ2-1; v_gene: TRBV5-4; CDR3aa: CASSLGQDINEQFF
j_gene: TRBJ2-1; v_gene: TRBV7-2; CDR3aa: CASIFGSYSYNEQFF
j_gene: TRBJ1-2; v_gene: TRBV7-9; CDR3aa: CASGPPGAGYTF
j_gene: TRBJ2-7; v_gene: TRBV20-1; CDR3aa: CSAQAGGYSYEQYF
j_gene: TRBJ1-3; v_gene: TRBV20-1; CDR3aa: CSAAQDSGNTIYF
j_gene: TRBJ1-5; v_gene: TRBV10-1; CDR3aa: CASSERGGQPQHF
j_gene: TRBJ1-1; v_gene: TRBV7-2; CDR3aa: CASSLASGTEAFF
j_gene: TRBJ2-7; v_gene: TRBV6-2/TRBV6-3; CDR3aa: CASSYERHSYEQYF
j_gene: TRBJ2-2; v_gene: TRBV9; CDR3aa: CASSPGLAGGQELFF
j_gene: TRBJ1-3; v_gene: TRBV7-2; CDR3aa: CASSSGSGNTIYF
j_gene: TRBJ2-3; v_gene: TRBV6-2/TRBV6-3; CDR3aa: CASSTPGLAERDTQYF
j_gene: TRBJ1-1; v_gene: TRBV18; CDR3aa: CASSPLGQGFSNTEAFF
j_gene: TRBJ1-2; v_gene: TRBV27; CDR3aa: CASSLQPASYGYTF
j_gene: TRBJ1-1; v_gene: TRBV20-1; CDR3aa: CSAREVWEAFF
j_gene: TRBJ2-2; v_gene: TRBV7-2; CDR3aa: CASGLYTGELFF
j_gene: TRBJ1-6; v_gene: TRBV12-3/TRBV12-4; CDR3aa: CASSSRVDRSPLHF
j_gene: TRBJ2-7; v_gene: TRBV28; CDR3aa: CASSPYPGTGNEQYF
j_gene: TRBJ2-7; v_gene: TRBV20-1; CDR3aa: CSASGTAYEQYF
j_gene: TRBJ2-7; v_gene: TRBV2; CDR3aa: CASSEALGYEQYF
j_gene: TRBJ2-5; v_gene: TRBV12-3/TRBV12-4; CDR3aa: CASSFRGRVETQYF
j_gene: TRBJ1-1; v_gene: TRBV19; CDR3aa: CASSSPPRGLGTEAFF
j_gene: TRBJ1-5; v_gene: TRBV28; CDR3aa: CASSFIDRKNQPQHF
j_gene: TRBJ1-1; v_gene: TRBV2; CDR3aa: CASSEEGVTEAFF
j_gene: TRBJ2-3; v_gene: TRBV20-1; CDR3aa: CSAQTSGGSGVNLDTQYF
j_gene: TRBJ1-1; v_gene: TRBV28; CDR3aa: CAGGTGSAEAFF
j_gene: TRBJ1-5; v_gene: TRBV10-3; CDR3aa: CAISDIKDQPQHF
j_gene: TRBJ1-6; v_gene: TRBV2; CDR3aa: CASGPGGNSPLHF
j_gene: TRBJ2-5; v_gene: TRBV7-2; CDR3aa: CASSLEQGAATQYF
j_gene: TRBJ1-5; v_gene: TRBV24-1; CDR3aa: CATSDVGSEPQHF
j_gene: TRBJ1-4; v_gene: TRBV7-2; CDR3aa: CASSLVADATNEKLFF
j_gene: TRBJ2-1; v_gene: TRBV19; CDR3aa: CASSSSGGSYNEQFF
j_gene: TRBJ1-1; v_gene: TRBV7-3; CDR3aa: CASSLIAGREAFF
j_gene: TRBJ2-6; v_gene: TRBV5-1; CDR3aa: CASSAGRDGPGANVLTF
j_gene: TRBJ2-3; v_gene: TRBV30; CDR3aa: CAWTGLSQGTQYF
j_gene: TRBJ2-3; v_gene: TRBV7-2; CDR3aa: CASSVETGARDTQYF